Below are 29 T cell receptor beta chains sequenced from a single sample in a study of blood T cell repertoires in COVID-19. Some clones are missing from TCRdb's copy, which holds only in-frame ones; the method was immunoSEQ multiplex PCR. This sample has over 350,000 clones, with roughly 90% found just once. What was sequenced was PBMCs or T cells enriched from blood (not recorded which). These receptors all come from a woman younger than 45 with acute COVID-19.

The chain joins TRBV4-3 to TRBJ1-1; D might be TRBD1 (5 bases). V was trimmed by 4 bases and J by 5 bases, leaving 11 bases between them. Germline V gene data show CDR1 as LGHNA and CDR2 as YSLEER. The CDR3 extends over 13 amino acids. The CDR3 nucleotides read TGCGCCAGCAGCCCCTCGGGGGTGACTGAAGCTTTCTTT. Translation gives CASSPSGVTEAFF.

The chain employs TRBV7-6 and TRBJ2-1, with 12 bases aligning to TRBD1. CDR1 is SGHVS and CDR2 is FNYEAQ in the germline V gene. The length of the CDR3 is 16 residues. Trimming removed 1 base from V and 9 bases from J; junction bases left unmatched: 7. This CDR3 reads CASSLGLGQGALEQFF. The CDR3 DNA is TGTGCCAGCAGCTTAGGTCTGGGACAGGGGGCGCTTGAGCAGTTCTTC.

The CDR3 bases are TGCGCCAGCAGCTACCTCAGCGAGCAGTACTTC. Encoded protein: CASSYLSEQYF. The V and J genes are TRBV5-1 and TRBJ2-7; no clear D gene. Deletions cut 3 bases from V and 6 bases from J, with 7 bases between. CDR3 length: 11 amino acids. CDR1 is SGHRS and CDR2 is YFSETQ in the germline V gene.

The chain links TRBV5-1 to TRBJ2-3, with 7 bases that match TRBD1. V shed 3 bases and J 0 bases; nucleotides not matched to a gene: 1. The CDR3 covers 14 residues. From germline, CDR1 is SGHRS and CDR2 YFSETQ. DNA for the CDR3: TGCGCCAGCAGCTCGGGACAGAGCACAGATACGCAGTATTTT. Its translation is CASSSGQSTDTQYF.

As DNA, the CDR3 is TGCGCCAGCAGCTTGGCCAAAGATACGCAGTATTTT. Its translation: CASSLAKDTQYF. The chain links TRBV5-1 to TRBJ2-3; the D is unclear. V was cut by 0 bases and J by 5 bases, with 4 bases left in between. Germline lookup yields CDR1 SGHRS and CDR2 YFSETQ. CDR3 length: 12 amino acids.

This rearrangement joins TRBV30 to TRBJ2-7; D possibly corresponds to TRBD1 (5 bases). The CDR3 has 11 amino acids. Germline loops: CDR1 GTSNPN, CDR2 SVGIG (reference sequence). Trimming took off 2 bases at V and 11 bases at J, with 13 bases between the two ends. Here the CDR3 reads CAWSPGTGKYF. The CDR3 bases are TGTGCCTGGAGTCCCGGCACAGGTAAGTACTTC.

The chain joins TRBV2 to TRBJ1-2; 8 bases fit TRBD1. The CDR3 is 14 amino acids. Germline V gives CDR1 SNHLY, CDR2 FYNNEI. V lost 3 bases to trimming and J lost 2 bases; unmatched junction nucleotides: 2. The CDR3 loop is CASSEDRENYGYTF. In nucleotides, the CDR3 is TGTGCCAGCAGTGAGGACAGGGAGAACTATGGCTACACCTTC.

CDR3 nucleotide sequence: TGTGCCAGCTCACCAGGGTTGGGAGGGAGCCCTAAAGAAGCTTTCTTT. Amino acid sequence: CASSPGLGGSPKEAFF. This chain uses TRBV18 with TRBJ1-1; D gene uncertain. This CDR3 is built from 16 residues. Germline loops: CDR1 KGHSH, CDR2 LQKENI. The ends were cut back, 2 bases at V and 8 bases at J, with 21 bases in the middle.

This clone was counted once. The genes are TRBV6-2 or TRBV6-3 and TRBJ2-7; 10 bases line up with TRBD2. The V and J ends lost 4 bases and 9 bases, in that order; junction bases with no gene match: 12. CDR1 MNHEY and CDR2 SVGEGT come from the germline V gene. The CDR3 loop spans 15 amino acids. CDR3 sequence: CASSFWTSGVTGQYF. Here the CDR3 DNA reads TGTGCCAGCAGTTTCTGGACTAGCGGCGTTACAGGGCAGTACTTC.

V and J are TRBV30 and TRBJ1-3; D is unclear. Between the trimmed V and J ends, which lost 4 bases and 0 bases, there was a span of 7 bases. Germline V gene lookup returns CDR1 GTSNPN and CDR2 SVGIG (reference sequence). CDR3 size: 13 residues. CDR3 in amino acids: CAWTGYSGNTIYF. The CDR3 bases are TGTGCCTGGACGGGATACTCTGGAAACACCATATATTTT.

A few counts support this clone. This chain joins TRBV2 and TRBJ1-1; 10 nucleotides match TRBD1. The J segment lost 2 bases and the V segment lost 2 bases, leaving 2 bases of the junction unmatched. CDR3 size: 15 residues. Germline CDR1 and CDR2: SNHLY and FYNNEI. The CDR3 is CASSERTGGNTEAFF. CDR3 sequence (DNA): TGTGCCAGCAGTGAAAGGACAGGGGGAAACACTGAAGCTTTCTTT.

The V call is TRBV4-1, the J call TRBJ2-1; 16 positions agree with TRBD2. This CDR3 comprises 17 residues. Germline V CDR1 and CDR2: MGHRA, YSYEKL. Trimming took 3 bases from V and 2 from J; bases not matched to a gene: 1. The CDR3 loop is CASSQGTSGGAYNEQFF. CDR3 coding DNA: TGCGCCAGCAGCCAGGGGACTAGCGGGGGGGCCTACAATGAGCAGTTCTTC.

This chain uses TRBV19 with TRBJ2-3; 9 bases align to TRBD1. The germline CDR1 and CDR2 sequences are LNHDA and SQIVND (reference sequence). Trimming at V came to 5 bases and at J to 3 bases, leaving 3 bases not matched to a gene. The CDR3 has 14 residues. The DNA of the CDR3 is TGTGCCAGTAGTGGACAGGGGAGGACAGATACGCAGTATTTT. Translation gives CASSGQGRTDTQYF.

CDR3 protein: CASSWSGADEQFF. The CDR3 DNA reads as TGTGCCAGCAGTTGGAGCGGGGCGGATGAGCAGTTCTTC. The rearrangement links TRBV12-3 or TRBV12-4 to TRBJ2-1; 7 positions match TRBD2. V shed 4 bases, J shed 8 bases, and the junction held 5 bases outside the gene matches. This CDR3 has 13 amino acids.

This clone was counted a single time. The chain combines TRBV29-1 with TRBJ2-3; TRBD1 is a possible D gene (5 bases). Trimming took 7 bases from V and 7 from J, leaving 9 bases between them. The germline CDR1 and CDR2 sequences are SQVTM and ANQGSEA. The CDR3 length is 10 residues. The CDR3 coding sequence is TGCAGCGCCCCAGGGAATACGCAGTATTTT. Translating it yields CSAPGNTQYF.

The count of this clone is one. This chain joins TRBV14 and TRBJ1-6; 10 bases agree with TRBD1. CDR3 size: 15 residues. With 3 bases clipped from V and 7 bases from J, the junction kept 3 bases outside the gene matches. In germline, CDR1 is SGHDN, CDR2 FVKESK. CDR3 sequence: CASSQPGQGNSPLHF. The CDR3 coding sequence is TGTGCCAGCAGCCAGCCGGGACAGGGGAATTCACCCCTCCACTTT.

This chain links TRBV2 with TRBJ1-6; 7 positions match TRBD1. This CDR3 contains 15 residues. The germline CDR1 and CDR2 sequences are SNHLY and FYNNEI. The trim removed 6 bases at V and 6 bases at J, leaving 8 bases unmatched. This CDR3 reads CASRVDRVGNSPLHF. Written as DNA, the CDR3 is TGTGCCAGCAGAGTCGACAGGGTCGGTAATTCACCCCTCCACTTT.

The chain uses TRBV29-1 and TRBJ1-1, with D maybe TRBD1 (6 bases). Germline V CDR1 and CDR2: SQVTM, ANQGSEA. This CDR3 has 11 residues. CDR3 sequence: CSGDIHTEAFF. The CDR3 region has the DNA TGCAGTGGGGACATCCACACTGAAGCTTTCTTT.

The gene calls are TRBV7-9 and TRBJ2-7; 7 nucleotides align to TRBD1. The germline V gene has CDR1 SEHNR and CDR2 FQNEAQ (reference sequence). The CDR3 has 18 amino acids. The V and J ends lost 4 bases and 6 bases, in that order; junction bases with no gene match: 21. The DNA of the CDR3 is TGTGCCAGCAGCTCTAATCGGCCTTCAGACAGGGTCCGACTCGAGCAGTACTTC. Translating gives CASSSNRPSDRVRLEQYF.

V gene TRBV2 combines with J gene TRBJ1-4; TRBD1 matches at 7 bases. The CDR3 is made up of 15 amino acids. The junction had 10 bases not matched to a gene; V was cut back by 4 bases and J by 8 bases. Germline V CDR1 and CDR2: SNHLY, FYNNEI. The CDR3 DNA is TGTGCCAGCAGTGGACCGGGACAGAGGGACGAAAAACTGTTTTTT. Translating gives CASSGPGQRDEKLFF.

The V gene is TRBV29-1, the J gene TRBJ1-1, with D perhaps TRBD1 (6 bases). Trimming left V 8 bases short and J 5 bases short, with 18 bases between. The germline V gene encodes CDR1 SQVTM and CDR2 ANQGSEA. The CDR3 is 13 residues long. This CDR3 reads CSSRVGRGTEAFF. In nucleotides, the CDR3 is TGCAGCTCGAGGGTGGGGAGGGGGACTGAAGCTTTCTTT.

The chain uses TRBV15 and TRBJ2-1, with 11 bases that match TRBD2. V gave up 5 bases and J gave up 7 bases; unmatched junction bases: 10. CDR1 is LNHNV, CDR2 YYDKDF, per germline (reference sequence). The CDR3 runs 16 residues. This chain's CDR3 is CATSWETSGVSNEQFF. The CDR3 nucleotides are TGTGCCACCAGCTGGGAGACTAGCGGGGTTAGTAATGAGCAGTTCTTC.

The J gene is TRBJ1-2, the V gene TRBV5-1; D unresolved. CDR1 is SGHRS and CDR2 is YFSETQ in the germline V gene. Trimming cost V 5 bases and J 1 base, with 12 bases left between them. There are 14 residues in the CDR3. The CDR3 loop is CASRLSPFNYGYTF. Written as DNA, the CDR3 is TGCGCCAGCAGGCTATCCCCTTTTAACTATGGCTACACCTTC.

The V gene is TRBV13, the J gene TRBJ2-3, with TRBD1 matching over 7 bases. With 5 bases clipped from V and 4 bases from J, the junction kept 6 bases outside the gene matches. This CDR3 has 14 amino acids. Germline CDR1 is PRHDT and CDR2 is FYEKMQ (reference sequence). CDR3 in DNA: TGTGCCAGCAGCACCCGACAGGGAGCAGATACGCAGTATTTT. It yields the protein CASSTRQGADTQYF.

J is TRBJ2-1 and V is TRBV19, with 11 nucleotides matching TRBD1. Unmatched junction bases numbered 7, after V lost 0 bases and J lost 3 bases. The CDR3 length is 18 residues. From germline, CDR1 is LNHDA and CDR2 SQIVND (reference sequence). The CDR3, as DNA: TGTGCCAGTAGTATAGAGGGGACAGGGGGTGGTCGCTACAATGAGCAGTTCTTC. Protein: CASSIEGTGGGRYNEQFF.

This clone turned up a few times. The chain recombines TRBV5-1 with TRBJ1-2; D remains unclear. Trimming cost V 6 bases and J 4 bases, with 16 bases left between them. Germline-derived CDR1 and CDR2 are SGHRS and YFSETQ. The CDR3 is 14 residues long. The CDR3 reads CASTQDEGIYGYTF. In DNA, the CDR3 is TGCGCCAGCACCCAAGACGAGGGAATCTATGGCTACACCTTC.

Comment on this clone: The same CDR3 is also encoded by other DNA sequences in this sample. The chain links TRBV5-1 to TRBJ1-1; no clear D gene. Germline V gene lookup returns CDR1 SGHRS and CDR2 YFSETQ. Trimming cost V 4 bases and J 1 base, with 8 bases left between them. The CDR3 has 13 amino acids. The CDR3 nucleotides read TGCGCCAGCAGCAGGACTGAGAACACTGAAGCTTTCTTT. This translates into CASSRTENTEAFF.

This chain joins TRBV6-6 and TRBJ1-1; 8 nucleotides align to TRBD1. J gave up 3 bases and V 2 bases, and 8 bases lay outside the gene matches. Per the germline V gene, CDR1 is MNHNY and CDR2 is SVGAGI (reference sequence). The CDR3 is 16 amino acids. The CDR3 sequence: CASSYLPPTGDTEAFF. CDR3 in DNA: TGTGCCAGCAGTTACCTTCCGCCGACAGGGGACACTGAAGCTTTCTTT.

V gene TRBV3-1 (or the pseudogene TRBV3-2) combines with J gene TRBJ2-1; TRBD1 matches at 8 bases. Germline V gene lookup returns CDR1 LGHDT and CDR2 YNNKEL (reference sequence). V was clipped by 1 base and J by 11 bases; unmatched bases: 10. The CDR3 spans 15 residues. The DNA of the CDR3 is TGTGCCAGCAGCCAAGGGACAGGGAGTGGATTAAAGCAGTTCTTC. Its translation is CASSQGTGSGLKQFF.